A selection of T cell receptor beta chains follows, all from one sample in a study of blood T cells in healthy people across ages. Each CDR3 protein gets one entry after TCRdb re-called the 5' RACE reads with MiXCR. The table includes 1.2 million to 1.5 million distinct CDR3 sequences, 35% to 45% detected once. Material: blood. These receptor sequences come from a woman aged 18-29 years in good health. Each CDR3 is given with its conserved first and last residue. A D gene is named only where the DNA matches it firmly. Size values are once, few and many counts, or a class for expanded clones, and some rows have none.

j_call,v_call,d_call,clone_size,cdr3_nt,cdr3_aa
TRBJ1-1,TRBV29-1,.,.,TGCAGCGGAAGCAGGGTAGGGGCTGAAGCTTTCTTT,CSGSRVGAEAFF
TRBJ2-3,TRBV7-2,TRBD2,.,TGTGCCAGCAGCTTAGCGCCGTTAGCGGGGGGGCTGTTCACAGATACGCAGTATTTT,CASSLAPLAGGLFTDTQYF
TRBJ2-7,TRBV6-4,.,.,TGTGCCAGCGGACCAGGGGGACTTAACGAGCAGTACTTC,CASGPGGLNEQYF
TRBJ1-2,TRBV6-5,TRBD1,.,TGTGCCAGCAGTTGCGCCGGGACAGGGGACGGCTACACCTTC,CASSCAGTGDGYTF
TRBJ2-1,TRBV11-2,TRBD1,.,TGTGCCAGCAGCTTAACTCTGGACAGGGCATTAAGGGGCAATGAGCAGTTCTTC,CASSLTLDRALRGNEQFF
TRBJ2-3,TRBV27,.,.,TGTGCCAGCAGCGGAAGGGGGGGGGATACGCAGTATTTT,CASSGRGGDTQYF
TRBJ1-1,TRBV10-3,TRBD1,.,TGTGCCATCAGTGAGTCGATTGGACAGGGCAAAGCTTTCTTT,CAISESIGQGKAFF
TRBJ2-7,TRBV4-1,.,few,TGCGCCAGCAGCCACCCCAGCGAGGGGCGATACGAGCAGTACTTC,CASSHPSEGRYEQYF
TRBJ2-6,TRBV20-1,.,.,TGCAGTGCTAGAGATCTGGCAGGTAAAGCCGGGGCCAACGTCCTGACTTTC,CSARDLAGKAGANVLTF
TRBJ2-7,TRBV28,.,few,TGTGCCAGCAGTGCGGGACAGCGCTTCAGCTCCTACGAGCAGTACTTC,CASSAGQRFSSYEQYF
TRBJ2-5,TRBV28,.,few,TGTGCCAGCAGTTCTTATGAGACCAGGGAAGAGACCCAGTACTTC,CASSSYETREETQYF
TRBJ1-2,TRBV10-2,TRBD1,few,TGCGCCAGCAGTGGGGACAGGGTGAAGAACTATGGCTACACCTTC,CASSGDRVKNYGYTF
TRBJ2-1,TRBV4-2,.,.,TGTGCCAGCAGCCAAGTTACCGGGGGCCTGATCAACTACAATGAGCAGTTCTTC,CASSQVTGGLINYNEQFF
TRBJ1-1,TRBV10-3,.,few,TGTGCATCAACGGACAGCCAGAACACTGAAGCTTTCTTT,CASTDSQNTEAFF
TRBJ2-5,TRBV2,TRBD2,.,TGTGCCACCCAGCGGGAGGACCGGGGGACCCAGTACTTC,CATQREDRGTQYF
TRBJ2-1,TRBV2,TRBD2,once,TGTGCCAGCACCGGGGGGACTAGCGGCTACAATGAGCAGTTCTTC,CASTGGTSGYNEQFF
TRBJ2-2,TRBV19,.,.,TGTGCCACACGACAAGGGGTTGCGATAGGGGAGCTGTTTTTT,CATRQGVAIGELFF
TRBJ2-2,TRBV6-5,.,.,TGTGCCAGCAGTTTCAGTAACGGCGGGGAGCTGTTTTTT,CASSFSNGGELFF
TRBJ2-3,TRBV13,.,few,TGTGCCAGCAGCTTACGCACCGACATTAGCACAGATACGCAGTATTTT,CASSLRTDISTDTQYF
TRBJ2-1,TRBV10-3,TRBD2,.,TGTGCCATCAGTGTGAGTAGCGGGACTTACAATGAGCAGTTCTTC,CAISVSSGTYNEQFF
TRBJ1-1,TRBV6-2/TRBV6-3,TRBD1,.,TGTGCCAGCAGTGACTCGGACAGGGGGCGAGAGGCTTTCTTT,CASSDSDRGREAFF
TRBJ2-4,TRBV20-1,.,.,TGCAGTGCTAGACGTGAAGTAAACATTCAGTACTTC,CSARREVNIQYF
TRBJ2-7,TRBV4-2,TRBD2,.,TGTGCCAGCAGCCAAGAGGGGCTACTAGCGGACTACGAGAAGTACTTC,CASSQEGLLADYEKYF
TRBJ2-5,TRBV2,.,.,TGTGCCAGCAGTGAAGCGGGGCGGCGCGAGTACTTC,CASSEAGRREYF
TRBJ2-3,TRBV4-1,TRBD2,few,TGCGCCAGCAGCCAAGACCCTAGCGGGAGGGGACTCACAGATACGCAGTATTTT,CASSQDPSGRGLTDTQYF
TRBJ2-4,TRBV7-9,.,few,TGTGCCAGCAGCATTACGGAGGGAGCCAAAAACATTCAGTACTTC,CASSITEGAKNIQYF
TRBJ2-1,TRBV6-1,.,.,TGTGCCAGCAGTGAAGCTAGGGCCAGGGACAATGAGCAGTTCTTC,CASSEARARDNEQFF
TRBJ2-1,TRBV5-1,.,.,TGCACCAGCAGCTTGTCGGGGGGCTCCAATGAGCAGTTCTTC,CTSSLSGGSNEQFF
TRBJ1-6,TRBV9,.,few,TGTGCCAGCAGCGTAGGGGTCATGGATTCACCCCTCCACTTT,CASSVGVMDSPLHF
TRBJ2-1,TRBV5-4,.,few,TGTGCCAGCAGCTTGGCCGAGGGCTGGGAGCAGTTCTTC,CASSLAEGWEQFF
TRBJ2-7,TRBV28,.,few,TGTGCCAGCAGTCTCCCCTCAACGGGACGGTCCTACGAGCAGTACTTC,CASSLPSTGRSYEQYF
TRBJ2-1,TRBV29-1,TRBD2,.,TGCAGCGTTGTTGAGACTAGCGCTTACAATGAGCAGTTCTTC,CSVVETSAYNEQFF
TRBJ2-3,TRBV10-3,TRBD2,.,TGTGCCATCACCCAAGGGCCCATAGCGGGAGATACGCAGTATTTT,CAITQGPIAGDTQYF
TRBJ2-7,TRBV12-3/TRBV12-4,.,.,TGTGCCAGCAGTTATTCTGGGACCCACTACGAGCAGTACTTC,CASSYSGTHYEQYF
TRBJ2-3,TRBV5-1,.,few,TGCGCCAGCAGCTCCCGGGACACCGTCACAGATACGCAGTATTTT,CASSSRDTVTDTQYF
TRBJ2-3,TRBV5-1,.,.,TGCGCCTGCAGCGTGGTAGCGGCAAGCACAGATACGCAGTATTTT,CACSVVAASTDTQYF
TRBJ2-5,TRBV28,.,few,TGTGCCAGCAGTTTACTGGGGGTACTGCGGGTCCCCCAAGAGACCCAGTACTTC,CASSLLGVLRVPQETQYF
TRBJ2-1,TRBV7-2,.,.,TGTGCCAGCAGCTTAGCCCCGATCGGGCTTAACAATGAGCAGTTCTTC,CASSLAPIGLNNEQFF
TRBJ2-4,TRBV21-1,.,many,TGTGCCAGCATGTGGACTGATCTAGCCAAAAACATTCAGTACTTC,CASMWTDLAKNIQYF
TRBJ2-2,TRBV7-2,TRBD2,.,TGTGCCAGCAGCTTAGCCCTCGCGGGGGAGCACACCGGGGAGCTGTTTTTT,CASSLALAGEHTGELFF
TRBJ2-1,TRBV7-6,.,few,TGTGCCAGCAGCTTAGAGGGGTCGAGAAATGAGCAGTTCTTC,CASSLEGSRNEQFF
TRBJ1-1,TRBV29-1,.,.,TGCAGCGTTGAGGCAGCCGGCGGCACTGAAGCTTTCTTT,CSVEAAGGTEAFF
TRBJ1-2,TRBV29-1,.,few,TGCAGCGTTGTGGATTGGGGGAAGGATGGCTACACCTTC,CSVVDWGKDGYTF
TRBJ1-2,TRBV12-3/TRBV12-4,TRBD1,.,TGTGCCAGCAGTTTAGGGGGACAGCGCTATGGCTACACCTTC,CASSLGGQRYGYTF
TRBJ2-7,TRBV29-1,.,many,TGCAGCGTTGACGACAGCACCTACGAGCAGTACTTC,CSVDDSTYEQYF
TRBJ2-4,TRBV12-3/TRBV12-4,.,.,TGTGCCAGCAGTCCGGACCCGGCCAAAAACATTCAGTACTTC,CASSPDPAKNIQYF
TRBJ1-1,TRBV15,.,.,TGTGCCACCAGCAGAGCTGCGGTGAACACTGAAGCTTTCTTT,CATSRAAVNTEAFF
TRBJ1-2,TRBV12-3/TRBV12-4,.,.,.,CATQGSGDYGCTF
TRBJ1-2,TRBV4-2,.,.,TGTGCCAGCAGCCAAGGGGGTGGGTGGGGAATCGGAGATGGCTACACCTTC,CASSQGGGWGIGDGYTF
TRBJ2-1,TRBV5-1,TRBD2,.,TGCGCCAGCAGCTTGTTGGGGACTACCACCTACAATGAGCAGTTCTTC,CASSLLGTTTYNEQFF
TRBJ2-1,TRBV6-4,TRBD1,few,TGTGCCAGCAGTGACTCCGGACAGGGGGAATACAATGAGCAGTTCTTC,CASSDSGQGEYNEQFF
TRBJ1-3,TRBV10-3,.,.,TGTGCCATCAGTGAGTCGGAAGGGCTGGGAAACACCATATATTTT,CAISESEGLGNTIYF
TRBJ2-7,TRBV12-3/TRBV12-4,TRBD1,few,TGTGCCAGCAGTACTGGGGACAGGGGATCCTACGAGCAGTACTTC,CASSTGDRGSYEQYF
TRBJ1-2,TRBV27,TRBD1,few,TGTGCCAGCAGTTTCGGCAGGGGGCGTGGCTACACCTTC,CASSFGRGRGYTF
TRBJ2-4,TRBV20-1,.,.,TGCAGTGCTAGAGATCAGAGGGGGAGGCAGTACTTC,CSARDQRGRQYF